The 9 T cell receptor beta chains given below trace back to one sample, sequenced in a study of CD8 T cells in ankylosing spondylitis. TCRdb itself ran the 5' RACE reads through MiXCR, one entry per CDR3 protein. The sample records roughly 180,000 distinct CDR3 sequences, over 10% being singletons. Sample: blood, either unsorted or a sorted T cell fraction (not recorded which). The origin of the receptors is a female donor with ankylosing spondylitis or in good health (not recorded which).

This chain joins TRBV6-5 and TRBJ2-4; D possibly matches TRBD1 or TRBD2 (5 bases each). The V end lost 2 bases, the J end lost 6 bases, and 14 bases lay between the germline ends. Per germline, CDR1 MNHEY and CDR2 SVGAGI. This CDR3 spans 15 amino acids. As DNA, the CDR3 is TGTGCCAGCAGTTACCGATCGGGACGCTTAAACATTCAGTACTTC. It specifies CASSYRSGRLNIQYF.

In its sample, this clonotype was seen many times. The chain links TRBV29-1 to TRBJ2-3, with 9 bases that match TRBD2. The germline CDR1 and CDR2 sequences are SQVTM and ANQGSEA. The CDR3 has 15 amino acids. The V gene end was trimmed by 3 bases and the J gene end by 4 bases; junction bases not matched to a gene: 8. CDR3 nucleotide sequence: TGCAGCGTTGATGCGGGACTAGCTCGCGCAGATACGCAGTATTTT. The encoded protein is CSVDAGLARADTQYF.

V usage is TRBV4-3 and J usage is TRBJ1-1; D is uncertain. The CDR3 totals 13 residues. CDR1 is LGHNA and CDR2 is YSLEER in the germline V gene. The V end was cut by 0 bases, the J end by 6 bases, with 8 bases between. The CDR3 loop is CASSQESGAEAFF. The CDR3, as DNA: TGCGCCAGCAGCCAAGAGTCCGGGGCTGAAGCTTTCTTT.

This clonotype was seen many times. The gene calls are TRBV20-1 and TRBJ2-1; D gene unclear. Germline CDR1 and CDR2: DFQATT and SNEGSKA (reference sequence). The CDR3 has 15 residues. V was pared by 4 bases and J by 9 bases, with 22 bases between. CDR3 region: CSANQPGRFPPEQFF. The CDR3 region has the DNA TGCAGTGCTAACCAACCGGGCCGATTTCCACCTGAGCAGTTCTTC.

This chain connects TRBV7-2 to TRBJ2-7; either TRBD1 or TRBD2 may supply D (5 bases each). Trimming took 5 bases from V and 6 from J, leaving 14 bases between them. The CDR3 runs to 13 residues. Germline CDR1 is SGHTA and CDR2 is FQGNSA. CDR3 loop: CASSPEGFREQYF. The CDR3, as DNA: TGTGCCAGCAGCCCCGAGGGGTTTCGCGAGCAGTACTTC.

At least ten counts were recorded for this clonotype. This chain joins TRBV20-1 and TRBJ2-1; weak D call: TRBD2 (6 bases). The CDR3 consists of 14 residues. V lost 2 bases and J lost 4, with 12 bases in between. Germline values: CDR1 DFQATT, CDR2 SNEGSKA (reference sequence). CDR3 nucleotides: TGCAGTGCTAGACCGGACTACGATTACAATGAGCAGTTCTTC. Translation: CSARPDYDYNEQFF.

This clonotype occurred many times. The gene calls are TRBV5-1 and TRBJ2-7, with no clear D. The CDR3 spans 12 residues. The germline gives CDR1 SGHRS, CDR2 YFSETQ. With 5 bases removed from V and 0 bases from J, the gap between germline ends came to 6 bases. As DNA, the CDR3 is TGCGCCAGCAGGCAGGACTCCTACGAGCAGTACTTC. Protein product: CASRQDSYEQYF. Full variable domain (remainder filled in from reference TRBV5-1 and TRBJ2-7): KAGVTQTPRYLIKTRGQQVTLSCSPISGHRSVSWYQQTPGQGLQFLFEYFSETQRNKGNFPGRFSGRQFSNSRSEMNVSTLELGDSALYLCASRQDSYEQYFGPGTRLTVT.

Note on this clonotype: A much larger clone differs by one base, so this may be a read error. The V gene is TRBV4-1, the J gene TRBJ1-6, with D tentatively TRBD1 (6 bases). This CDR3 is built from 20 residues. Germline assignment: CDR1 MGHRA and CDR2 YSYEKL. Trimming shortened V by 4 bases and J by 0 bases, and 22 bases separated the two germline ends. CDR3 in DNA: TGCGCCAGCAGCCCGAATCCTCCCAGGGGCAACAGCTCCTATAATTCACCCCTCCACTTT. It is translated as CASSPNPPRGNSSYNSPLHF.

This clonotype has ten or more counts. The rearrangement joins TRBV7-9 to TRBJ2-3, with D maybe TRBD2 (5 bases). CDR1 and CDR2 from the germline V gene are SEHNR and FQNEAQ (reference sequence). The CDR3 runs 13 residues. Trimming left V 0 bases short and J 14 bases short, with 15 bases between. This CDR3 is CASSLAFTEELYF. The CDR3 nucleotides are TGTGCCAGCAGCTTAGCGTTTACGGAGGAATTGTATTTT.